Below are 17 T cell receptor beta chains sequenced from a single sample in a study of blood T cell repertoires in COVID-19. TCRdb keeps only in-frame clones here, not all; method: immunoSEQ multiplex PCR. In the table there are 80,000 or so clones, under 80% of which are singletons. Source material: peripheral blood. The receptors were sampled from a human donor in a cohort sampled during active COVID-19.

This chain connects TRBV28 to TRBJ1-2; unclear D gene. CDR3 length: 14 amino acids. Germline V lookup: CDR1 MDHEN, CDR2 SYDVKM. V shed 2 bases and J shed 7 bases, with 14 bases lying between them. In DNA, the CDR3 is TGTGCCAGCAGTTTAGAGCAACTAGTTGGTGGCTACACCTTC. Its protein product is CASSLEQLVGGYTF.

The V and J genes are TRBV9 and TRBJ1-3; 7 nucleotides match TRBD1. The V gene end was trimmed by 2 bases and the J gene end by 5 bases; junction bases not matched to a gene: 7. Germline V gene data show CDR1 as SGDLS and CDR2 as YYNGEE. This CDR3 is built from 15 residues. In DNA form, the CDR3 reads TGTGCCAGCAGCGTCCGAGAGGGGGCTAGAAACACCATATATTTT. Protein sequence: CASSVREGARNTIYF.

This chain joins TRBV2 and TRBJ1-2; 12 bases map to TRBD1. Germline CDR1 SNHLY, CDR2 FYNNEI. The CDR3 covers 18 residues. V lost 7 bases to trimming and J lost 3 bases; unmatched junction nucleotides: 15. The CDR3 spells CASKDDIRDRGRDYGYTF. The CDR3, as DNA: TGTGCCAGCAAGGACGATATCCGGGACAGGGGGCGCGACTATGGCTACACCTTC.

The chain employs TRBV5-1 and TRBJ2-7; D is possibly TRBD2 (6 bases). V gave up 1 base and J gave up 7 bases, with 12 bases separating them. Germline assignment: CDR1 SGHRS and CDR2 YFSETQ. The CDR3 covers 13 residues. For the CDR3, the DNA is TGCGCCAGCAGCTTGAGGTCGGAGGGAGAGCAGTACTTC. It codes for CASSLRSEGEQYF.

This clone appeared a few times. CDR3 nucleotides: TGTGCCAGCAGTTTCTCGGACAGGGGTTCCTATAATTCACCCCTCCACTTT. This codes for CASSFSDRGSYNSPLHF. The chain uses TRBV27 and TRBJ1-6; 9 bases align to TRBD1. The CDR3 is 17 amino acids. Germline V lookup: CDR1 MNHEY, CDR2 SMNVEV (reference sequence). J lost 1 base, V lost 3 bases, and 4 bases had no gene match.

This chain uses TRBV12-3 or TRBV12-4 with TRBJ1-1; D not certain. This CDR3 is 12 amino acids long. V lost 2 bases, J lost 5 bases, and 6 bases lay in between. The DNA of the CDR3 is TGTGCCAGCAGTTTAATTTCGACTGAAGCTTTCTTT. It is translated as CASSLISTEAFF.

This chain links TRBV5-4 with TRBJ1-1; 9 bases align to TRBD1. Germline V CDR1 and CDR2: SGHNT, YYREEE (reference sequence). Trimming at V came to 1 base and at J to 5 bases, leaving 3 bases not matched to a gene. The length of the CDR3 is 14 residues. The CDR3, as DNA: TGTGCCAGCAGCTTGTCCGACAGGGGGACTGAAGCTTTCTTT. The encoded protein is CASSLSDRGTEAFF.

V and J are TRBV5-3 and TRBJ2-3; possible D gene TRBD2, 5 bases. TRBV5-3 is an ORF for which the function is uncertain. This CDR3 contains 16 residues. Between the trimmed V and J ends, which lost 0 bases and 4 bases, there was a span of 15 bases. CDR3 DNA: TGTGCCAGAAGCTTGGGGATTAGCGCCACACCAGATACGCAGTATTTT. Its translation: CARSLGISATPDTQYF.

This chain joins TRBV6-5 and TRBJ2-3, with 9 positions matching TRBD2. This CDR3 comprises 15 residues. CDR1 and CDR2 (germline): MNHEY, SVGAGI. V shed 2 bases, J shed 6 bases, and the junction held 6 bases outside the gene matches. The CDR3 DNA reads TGTGCCAGCAGTTACGGCGGGGGGGTAGGGGATACGCAGTATTTT. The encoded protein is CASSYGGGVGDTQYF.

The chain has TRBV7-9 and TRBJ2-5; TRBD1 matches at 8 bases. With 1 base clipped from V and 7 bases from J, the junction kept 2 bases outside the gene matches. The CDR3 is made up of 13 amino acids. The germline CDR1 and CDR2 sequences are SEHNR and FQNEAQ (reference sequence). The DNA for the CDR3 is TGTGCCAGCAGCTTAGGGGACAGGAGGACCCAGTACTTC. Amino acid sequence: CASSLGDRRTQYF.

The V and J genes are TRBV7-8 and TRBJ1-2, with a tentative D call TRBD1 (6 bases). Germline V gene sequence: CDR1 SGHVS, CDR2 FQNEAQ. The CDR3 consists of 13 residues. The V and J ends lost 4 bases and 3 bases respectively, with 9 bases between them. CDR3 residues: CASSSDRYYGYTF. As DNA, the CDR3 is TGTGCCAGCAGCTCGGACAGATACTATGGCTACACCTTC.

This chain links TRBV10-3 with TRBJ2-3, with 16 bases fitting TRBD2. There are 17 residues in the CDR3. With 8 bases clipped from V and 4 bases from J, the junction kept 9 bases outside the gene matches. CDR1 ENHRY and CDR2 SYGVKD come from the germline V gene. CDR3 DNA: TGTGCCATCGGGACTAGCGGGGGGGCCATTGTAGCAGATACGCAGTATTTT. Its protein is CAIGTSGGAIVADTQYF.

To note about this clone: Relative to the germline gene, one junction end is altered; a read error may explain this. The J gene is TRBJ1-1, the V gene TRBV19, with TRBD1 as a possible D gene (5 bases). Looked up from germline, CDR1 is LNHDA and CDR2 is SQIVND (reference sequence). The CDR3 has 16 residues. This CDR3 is CASRDITRAMNTETFF. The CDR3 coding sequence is TGTGCCAGTAGGGACATAACCAGGGCCATGAACACTGAAACTTTCTTT. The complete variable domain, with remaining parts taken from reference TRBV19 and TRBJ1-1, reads DGGITQSPKYLFRKEGQNVTLSCEQNLNHDAMYWYRQDPGQGLRLIYYSQIVNDFQKGDIAEGYSVSREKKESFPLTVTSAQKNPTAFYLCASRDITRAMNTETFFGQGTRLTVV.

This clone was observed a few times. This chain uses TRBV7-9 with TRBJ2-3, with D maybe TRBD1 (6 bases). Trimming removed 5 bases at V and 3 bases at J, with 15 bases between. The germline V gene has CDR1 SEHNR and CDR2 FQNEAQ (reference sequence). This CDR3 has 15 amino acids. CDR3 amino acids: CASSIPMQGTDTQYF. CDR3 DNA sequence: TGTGCCAGCAGCATACCCATGCAGGGGACAGATACGCAGTATTTT.

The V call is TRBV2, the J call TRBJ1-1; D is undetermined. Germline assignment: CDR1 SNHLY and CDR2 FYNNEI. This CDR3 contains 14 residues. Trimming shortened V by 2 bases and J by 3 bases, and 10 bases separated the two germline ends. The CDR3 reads CASSESGLYTEAFF. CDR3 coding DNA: TGTGCCAGCAGTGAATCCGGACTTTACACTGAAGCTTTCTTT.

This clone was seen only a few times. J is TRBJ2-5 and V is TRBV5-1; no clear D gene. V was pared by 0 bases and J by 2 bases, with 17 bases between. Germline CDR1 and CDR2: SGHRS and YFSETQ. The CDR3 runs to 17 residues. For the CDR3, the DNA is TGCGCCAGCAGCTTGGCCGTGCCAGAAAGTCTGCAAGAGACCCAGTACTTC. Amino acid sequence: CASSLAVPESLQETQYF.

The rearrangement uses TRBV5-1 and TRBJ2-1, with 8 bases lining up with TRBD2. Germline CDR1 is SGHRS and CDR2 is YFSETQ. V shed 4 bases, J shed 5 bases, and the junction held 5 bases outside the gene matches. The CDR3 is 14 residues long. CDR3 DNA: TGCGCCAGCAGCACCGGCGGGGGGAACAATGAGCAGTTCTTC. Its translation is CASSTGGGNNEQFF.